This T cell receptor beta chain comes out of a study of cytomegalovirus exposure and HLA in healthy donors. V shed 6 bases and J 5 bases; nucleotides not matched to a gene: 8. The length of the CDR3 is 15 residues. Looked up from germline, CDR1 is SNHLY and CDR2 is FYNNEI. With regard to this clone: What it binds is not known.

The PCR had 60 Vbeta and 13 Jbeta primers. Repertoires were generated with immunoSEQ multiplex PCR, while TCRdb's copy carries only in-frame clones and drops some. Here the sample spans 200,000 to 250,000 clones, 77% being singletons. Study-wide results and caveats: Clonal expansion, a later analysis showed, was greater in HLA-associated TCR beta chains than in equally common others. The study flagged approximately 180 TCR beta chains as cytomegalovirus-associated. Across donors, most TCRs were seen rarely, yet some public ones were widespread. V- and J-gene trimming of TCR beta was linked (in a later analysis) to a missense DCLRE1C variant.

The chain recombines TRBV2 with TRBJ2-3, with TRBD2 matching 10 bases. The receptor was derived from a woman aged 55-75 years in good health and CMV-seropositive. The sample consisted of PBMCs. CDR3 region: CASRPRTSGLDTQYF. The CDR3 DNA sequence: TGTGCCAGCAGGCCTCGGACTAGCGGTTTAGATACGCAGTATTTT. Full variable domain (missing parts from reference TRBV2 and TRBJ2-3): EPEVTQTPSHQVTQMGQEVILRCVPISNHLYFYWYRQILGQKVEFLVSFYNNEISEKSEIFDDQFSVERPDGSNFTLKIRSTKLEDSAMYFCASRPRTSGLDTQYFGPGTRLTVL.